A selection of T cell receptor beta chains follows, all from one sample in a study of blood T cells in healthy people across ages. One entry per CDR3 protein, called by TCRdb with MiXCR from the 5' RACE reads. The data hold about 900,000 distinct CDR3 sequences, with around 62% observed a single time. The sample taken for sequencing was blood. These receptors were collected from a man in his thirties or forties in good health. CDR3s include the opening cysteine and the closing phenylalanine or tryptophan. Clone size is given for some rows only: seen once, a few or many times, or a class if the clone is expanded.

abundance: NA
v_gene: TRBV3-1
j_gene: TRBJ2-6
CDR3aa: CASSGLISSGANVLTF

abundance: once
v_gene: TRBV20-1
j_gene: TRBJ1-1
CDR3aa: CSAQPGVSTEAFF

abundance: NA
v_gene: TRBV5-1
j_gene: TRBJ1-6
CDR3aa: CASSPRQVDSPLHF

abundance: NA
v_gene: TRBV7-9
j_gene: TRBJ2-1
CDR3aa: CASSLRAGGFSYNEQFF

abundance: NA
v_gene: TRBV12-3/TRBV12-4
j_gene: TRBJ1-4
CDR3aa: CASTLEHGRGLFF

abundance: few
v_gene: TRBV7-2
j_gene: TRBJ2-7
CDR3aa: CASSLAGYPYEQYF

abundance: NA
v_gene: TRBV7-3
j_gene: TRBJ2-6
CDR3aa: CASSLRAGSLSGASVLTF

abundance: NA
v_gene: TRBV5-1
j_gene: TRBJ2-1
CDR3aa: CASSLAGWDEQFF

abundance: NA
v_gene: TRBV2
j_gene: TRBJ1-6
CDR3aa: CASRSQGVSSPLHF

abundance: few
v_gene: TRBV10-3
j_gene: TRBJ2-7
CDR3aa: CAISESRGANPYEQYF

abundance: NA
v_gene: TRBV29-1
j_gene: TRBJ1-2
CDR3aa: CSVIGTGAYGYTF

abundance: NA
v_gene: TRBV5-1
j_gene: TRBJ2-3
CDR3aa: CASSLFLAGGRSTDTQYF

abundance: NA
v_gene: TRBV24-1
j_gene: NA
CDR3aa: CATSERQVDEQYF

abundance: NA
v_gene: TRBV2
j_gene: TRBJ1-5
CDR3aa: CASSEGSVYAQPQHF

abundance: NA
v_gene: TRBV6-5
j_gene: TRBJ2-2
CDR3aa: CASSGLAMGAGELFF

abundance: NA
v_gene: TRBV20-1
j_gene: TRBJ2-1
CDR3aa: CSAPGTPTYEQFF

abundance: NA
v_gene: TRBV5-1
j_gene: NA
CDR3aa: CASGAGGRFREQYF

abundance: NA
v_gene: TRBV5-1
j_gene: TRBJ2-7
CDR3aa: CASSPTGGTRSYEQYF

abundance: NA
v_gene: TRBV29-1
j_gene: TRBJ2-3
CDR3aa: CSVERTPGDTQYF

abundance: NA
v_gene: TRBV4-1
j_gene: TRBJ2-7
CDR3aa: CASSQVGQDEQYF

abundance: few
v_gene: TRBV20-1
j_gene: TRBJ2-3
CDR3aa: CSVPSLWDTQYF

abundance: NA
v_gene: TRBV27
j_gene: TRBJ2-5
CDR3aa: CASSLRQASRETQYF

abundance: once
v_gene: TRBV4-1
j_gene: TRBJ2-6
CDR3aa: CASSQDESPTVNGANVLTF